A single sample gave rise to the 21 T cell receptor beta chains below, sequenced in a study of identical twins. TCRdb redid the calling of the 5' RACE reads with MiXCR, one entry per CDR3 protein. The profile shows around 510,000 distinct CDR3 sequences, more than 13% of them singletons. Separately, the same data were catalogued under a study of yellow fever vaccine responses in identical twins.

The specimen was CD4+ T cells sorted from blood. Every receptor here comes from a woman between 18 and 29 years old in good health.

This clonotype was recorded a few times. CDR3 DNA: TGTGCCAGCAGCCAAGGGCTAGGGACTAGCGGAGGCTACGAGCAGTACTTC. Translating gives CASSQGLGTSGGYEQYF. The chain recombines TRBV4-2 with TRBJ2-7, with 11 bases fitting TRBD2. From germline, CDR1 is LGHNA and CDR2 YNFKEQ. The CDR3 length is 17 residues. With V trimmed by 1 base and J by 3 bases, 8 bases remained unmatched.

The V and J genes are TRBV12-5 and TRBJ2-3; a possible D gene is TRBD2 (6 bases). With 5 bases removed from V and 0 bases from J, the gap between germline ends came to 9 bases. CDR3 length: 14 amino acids. CDR1 is LGHNT and CDR2 is FRNRAP in the germline V gene. For the CDR3, the DNA is TGTGCTAGTGGTAAAGGGACTAGCACAGATACGCAGTATTTT. Protein sequence: CASGKGTSTDTQYF.

This clonotype was seen a few times. The rearrangement uses TRBV12-3 or TRBV12-4 and TRBJ1-1; no definite D call. V shed 3 bases and J shed 1 base, with 18 bases lying between them. This CDR3 is built from 17 residues. CDR3 protein: CASSFNRVLLGNTEAFF. In nucleotides, the CDR3 is TGTGCCAGCAGTTTTAACCGGGTTCTCCTCGGGAACACTGAAGCTTTCTTT.

The V call is TRBV7-7, the J call TRBJ2-1, with unresolved D. Germline lookup yields CDR1 SSHAT and CDR2 FNYEAQ (reference sequence). The CDR3 covers 12 residues. Written as DNA, the CDR3 is TGTGCTCTCGGTGGACGGTACAATGAGCAGTTCTTC. Protein sequence: CALGGRYNEQFF.

There are a few counts of this clonotype. The chain recombines TRBV6-5 with TRBJ1-6, with a weak D call TRBD1 (6 bases). The V end lost 7 bases, the J end lost 3 bases, and 10 bases lay between the germline ends. The germline CDR1 and CDR2 sequences are MNHEY and SVGAGI. This CDR3 has 14 residues. CDR3: CASNLDSYNSPLHF. The CDR3 nucleotides are TGTGCCAGCAATTTGGACAGCTATAATTCACCCCTCCACTTT.

This clonotype has at least ten counts. This chain uses TRBV29-1 with TRBJ2-5; 12 bases align to TRBD2. Germline V lookup: CDR1 SQVTM, CDR2 ANQGSEA. V dropped 8 bases and J dropped 1; count of bases not matched to a gene: 5. This CDR3 comprises 14 residues. Written as DNA, the CDR3 is TGCAGCATCCGGACTAGCGGGGCCCAAGAGACCCAGTACTTC. This translates into CSIRTSGAQETQYF.

Many counts were recorded for this clonotype. The chain recombines TRBV27 with TRBJ2-7; 7 nucleotides align to TRBD1. The CDR3 length is 15 residues. CDR1 is MNHEY, CDR2 SMNVEV, per germline (reference sequence). V trimming: 5 bases; J trimming: 5 bases; junction bases outside the gene matches: 12. The CDR3 region is CASSLRQGPINEQYF. CDR3 coding DNA: TGTGCCAGCAGTCTAAGACAGGGCCCCATAAACGAGCAGTACTTC.

The chain uses TRBV4-1 and TRBJ2-1; a possible D gene is TRBD2 (5 bases). The CDR3 extends over 12 amino acids. Per the germline V gene, CDR1 is MGHRA and CDR2 is YSYEKL. Trimming removed 2 bases from V and 11 bases from J, with 10 bases in between. Here the CDR3 reads CASSQLGVKQFF. The CDR3 nucleotides are TGCGCCAGCAGCCAATTGGGAGTCAAGCAGTTCTTC.

This chain joins TRBV9 and TRBJ1-3, with D uncertain. Germline-derived CDR1 and CDR2 are SGDLS and YYNGEE. Trimming took off 0 bases at V and 2 bases at J, with 6 bases between the two ends. CDR3 length: 14 residues. CDR3 amino acids: CASSVGAPGNTIYF. As DNA, the CDR3 is TGTGCCAGCAGCGTAGGGGCTCCTGGAAACACCATATATTTT.

Concerning this clonotype: Given a much more abundant clone one base away, this may be a read error. The chain employs TRBV20-1 and TRBJ2-7; D is possibly TRBD1 (6 bases). The CDR3 runs to 14 residues. The germline gives CDR1 DFQATT, CDR2 SNEGSKA (reference sequence). V was shortened by 5 bases and J by 6 bases, with 20 bases between the two germline ends. CDR3 sequence: CSARPSGQLCEQYF. The CDR3 bases are TGCAGTGCTCGCCCTTCAGGACAGCTCTGCGAGCAGTACTTC.

This clonotype was counted once. This chain connects TRBV12-3 or TRBV12-4 to TRBJ2-6; 8 bases map to TRBD2. The trim removed 2 bases at V and 0 bases at J, leaving 15 bases unmatched. The CDR3 runs 21 residues. In DNA form, the CDR3 reads TGTGCCAGCAGTTTAAATCTGTTAGGTGGTAGCGGGATCTCTGGGGCCAACGTCCTGACTTTC. Translated, it gives CASSLNLLGGSGISGANVLTF.

The chain employs TRBV7-2 and TRBJ2-1; possibly TRBD1 for D (5 bases). The ends were cut back, 5 bases at V and 0 bases at J, with 17 bases in the middle. The CDR3 sequence is 17 residues long. Germline lookup yields CDR1 SGHTA and CDR2 FQGNSA. Here the CDR3 reads CASSPFRADPSYNEQFF. The CDR3 DNA reads TGTGCCAGCAGCCCATTCAGGGCTGATCCCTCCTACAATGAGCAGTTCTTC.

The chain recombines TRBV28 with TRBJ2-1; D is ambiguous. The V and J ends lost 5 bases and 2 bases respectively, with 10 bases between them. In germline, CDR1 is MDHEN, CDR2 SYDVKM. The CDR3 has 14 amino acids. The DNA of the CDR3 is TGTGCCAGCAGTCCTCTTTTACCCTACAATGAGCAGTTCTTC. It yields the protein CASSPLLPYNEQFF.

In its sample, this clonotype was seen a few times. The rearrangement uses TRBV7-2 and TRBJ2-1; 15 bases are shared with TRBD2. The V segment lost 5 bases and the J segment 8 bases; nucleotides outside the gene matches: 10. The CDR3 contains 17 residues. The germline V gene encodes CDR1 SGHTA and CDR2 FQGNSA. CDR3 protein: CASSLRWTSGREYEQFF. In nucleotides, the CDR3 is TGTGCCAGCAGCCTTAGGTGGACTAGCGGGAGGGAGTATGAGCAGTTCTTC.

This clonotype has a handful of counts. The chain is built from TRBV12-3 or TRBV12-4 and TRBJ1-3; TRBD1 might be the D (5 bases). The CDR3 is 16 amino acids. The ends were cut back, 6 bases at V and 0 bases at J, with 15 bases in the middle. The CDR3 loop is CASSLRGELSGNTIYF. DNA for the CDR3: TGTGCCAGCAGCCTCCGGGGGGAGCTCTCTGGAAACACCATATATTTT.

This clonotype was observed at least ten times. The chain has TRBV27 and TRBJ2-7, with D hard to call. The CDR3 loop spans 13 amino acids. The V end lost 7 bases, the J end lost 5 bases, and 15 bases lay between the germline ends. Germline loops: CDR1 MNHEY, CDR2 SMNVEV (reference sequence). In DNA, the CDR3 is TGTGCCAGCACTGAGCGTTCAAAGAACGAGCAGTACTTC. This encodes CASTERSKNEQYF.

This chain joins TRBV29-1 and TRBJ2-7; 8 bases map to TRBD2. Per germline, CDR1 SQVTM and CDR2 ANQGSEA. V trimming: 6 bases; J trimming: 2 bases; junction bases outside the gene matches: 12. The CDR3 spans 15 residues. CDR3: CSVIKKREIPYEQYF. DNA of the CDR3: TGCAGCGTGATCAAGAAGCGGGAGATCCCCTACGAGCAGTACTTC.

In nucleotides, the CDR3 is TGCGCCAGCAGCCCGGAGGGGACAGGCGAAGAGACCCAGTACTTC. It is translated as CASSPEGTGEETQYF. V gene TRBV5-1 combines with J gene TRBJ2-5; 8 bases line up with TRBD1. Germline V gene sequence: CDR1 SGHRS, CDR2 YFSETQ. This CDR3 comprises 15 residues. With 4 bases clipped from V and 3 bases from J, the junction kept 8 bases outside the gene matches.

The table lists this clonotype with many counts. V is TRBV11-2 and J is TRBJ2-3; tentative D call: TRBD1 (5 bases). V lost 3 bases, J lost 0 bases, and 10 bases lay in between. Germline assignment: CDR1 SGHAT and CDR2 FQNNGV. This CDR3 has 15 amino acids. CDR3 loop: CASSLDNPSTDTQYF. The CDR3 DNA sequence: TGTGCCAGCAGCTTGGACAACCCTAGCACAGATACGCAGTATTTT.

This clonotype has more than one count but fewer than ten. The chain carries TRBV11-2 and TRBJ2-5, with D perhaps TRBD2 (5 bases). Germline CDR1 SGHAT, CDR2 FQNNGV. Deletions cut 2 bases from V and 1 base from J, with 8 bases between. This CDR3 contains 14 residues. CDR3 loop: CASSLKDFQETQYF. The CDR3 coding sequence is TGTGCCAGCAGCTTAAAGGACTTCCAAGAGACCCAGTACTTC.

This clonotype was seen only a few times. This chain connects TRBV7-2 to TRBJ2-2; D is ambiguous. Germline V gene lookup returns CDR1 SGHTA and CDR2 FQGNSA. Trimming took off 6 bases at V and 5 bases at J, with 7 bases between the two ends. This CDR3 has 12 residues. CDR3 region: CASRAGTGELFF. The CDR3 region has the DNA TGTGCCAGCAGGGCCGGAACCGGGGAGCTGTTTTTT.